These 19 T cell receptor beta chains came from one sample sequenced in a study of cytomegalovirus exposure and HLA in healthy donors. Primers: 60 Vbeta forward and 13 Jbeta reverse. Sequencing used immunoSEQ multiplex PCR; TCRdb keeps in-frame clones, though not all of them. The table shows 250,000 to 350,000 clones, with about 90% occurring only once. Sequenced: PBMCs. These receptors all come from a woman aged 18-29 years in good health and CMV-seronegative.

This chain joins TRBV5-4 and TRBJ1-1; D remains unclear. The V gene's germline CDR1 is SGHNT and CDR2 YYREEE (reference sequence). This CDR3 region has 14 residues. V gave up 4 bases and J gave up 4 bases, with 14 bases separating them. The CDR3 is CASSPKRVGTEAFF. The CDR3 nucleotides read TGTGCCAGCAGCCCGAAGAGGGTGGGCACTGAAGCTTTCTTT. The variable domain in full, completed from reference TRBV5-4 and TRBJ1-1, reads ETGVTQSPTHLIKTRGQQVTLRCSSQSGHNTVSWYQQALGQGPQFIFQYYREEENGRGNFPPRFSGLQFPNYSSELNVNALELDDSALYLCASSPKRVGTEAFFGQGTRLTVV.

The chain combines TRBV15 with TRBJ2-5; maybe TRBD2 (7 bases). This CDR3 contains 16 residues. The germline V and J ends were trimmed by 3 bases and 2 bases, with 16 bases remaining between them. Germline V gene lookup returns CDR1 LNHNV and CDR2 YYDKDF (reference sequence). The CDR3: CATSSGGGDRQETQYF. The CDR3 DNA is TGTGCCACCAGCAGTGGGGGGGGCGATCGGCAAGAGACCCAGTACTTC.

This chain joins TRBV5-1 and TRBJ1-2, with D possibly matching TRBD1 (5 bases). Between the trimmed V and J ends, which lost 0 bases and 8 bases, there was a span of 14 bases. The germline gives CDR1 SGHRS, CDR2 YFSETQ. This CDR3 is built from 14 residues. The CDR3 nucleotides read TGCGCCAGCAGCTTGGAGGCAGGGCAACGGGGCTACACCTTC. It translates to CASSLEAGQRGYTF.

The J gene is TRBJ2-7, the V gene TRBV29-1; D remains unclear. The CDR3 extends over 12 amino acids. CDR1 and CDR2 from the germline V gene are SQVTM and ANQGSEA. V lost 4 bases, J lost 2 bases, and 9 bases lay in between. The CDR3 region has the DNA TGCAGCGTTGGCGAGGAAACCTACGAGCAGTACTTC. Its protein product is CSVGEETYEQYF.

The V gene is TRBV5-4, the J gene TRBJ2-7; D unresolved. V lost 0 bases and J 5 bases, leaving 12 bases between the germline ends. CDR3 length: 14 amino acids. Germline V gives CDR1 SGHNT, CDR2 YYREEE (reference sequence). The CDR3 DNA is TGTGCCAGCAGCTTGGAACTGCAGGCCAACGAGCAGTACTTC. Translation: CASSLELQANEQYF.

The chain recombines TRBV10-3 with TRBJ1-1; D might be TRBD1 (5 bases). Germline CDR1 reads ENHRY; CDR2 reads SYGVKD. The CDR3 extends over 15 amino acids. V was shortened by 7 bases and J by 0 bases, with 15 bases between the two germline ends. As DNA, the CDR3 is TGTGCCATCAAGGACACTCACTACATGAACACTGAAGCTTTCTTT. Encoded protein: CAIKDTHYMNTEAFF.

The chain links TRBV2 to TRBJ2-2; tentative D call: TRBD1 (5 bases). The CDR3 runs 15 residues. The germline V gene has CDR1 SNHLY and CDR2 FYNNEI. Deletions cut 5 bases from V and 0 bases from J, with 10 bases between. In nucleotides, the CDR3 is TGTGCCAGCAGTACAGGCGCTTCGAACACCGGGGAGCTGTTTTTT. Amino acids: CASSTGASNTGELFF.

A few counts support this clone. The chain employs TRBV4-1 and TRBJ1-2; tentative D call: TRBD1 (5 bases). V lost 1 base to trimming and J lost 7 bases, with 10 bases between them. This CDR3 spans 13 amino acids. Per the germline V gene, CDR1 is MGHRA and CDR2 is YSYEKL. In DNA form, the CDR3 reads TGCGCCAGCAGCCAAGCCAGGGATACTGGCTACACCTTC. It is translated as CASSQARDTGYTF.

The chain combines TRBV30 with TRBJ2-5, with 13 bases aligning to TRBD2. CDR1 is GTSNPN, CDR2 SVGIG, per germline (reference sequence). J lost 3 bases, V lost 0 bases, and 7 bases had no gene match. The CDR3 runs 17 residues. As DNA, the CDR3 is TGTGCCTGGAGTGTACTTCGGACTAGCGGGGGCGAAGAGACCCAGTACTTC. Its translation: CAWSVLRTSGGEETQYF.

The chain is built from TRBV7-8 and TRBJ2-3; 11 positions match TRBD2. The germline V gene has CDR1 SGHVS and CDR2 FQNEAQ. The CDR3 sequence is 15 residues long. The ends lost 5 bases at V and 5 bases at J; junction bases unmatched: 6. In DNA form, the CDR3 reads TGTGCCAGCAGCAATAGCGGGGGGGCCCAAGATACGCAGTATTTT. The encoded protein is CASSNSGGAQDTQYF.

The chain employs TRBV19 and TRBJ1-1; 8 bases match TRBD1. CDR1 and CDR2 (germline): LNHDA, SQIVND (reference sequence). This CDR3 is 13 amino acids long. The junction had 3 bases not matched to a gene; V was cut back by 4 bases and J by 5 bases. The CDR3 DNA is TGTGCCAGTAGTAAGACAGGGGAAACTGAAGCTTTCTTT. This codes for CASSKTGETEAFF.

This chain uses TRBV7-9 with TRBJ2-7, with D tentatively TRBD2 (7 bases). The V gene lost 2 bases and the J gene lost 0 bases, with 14 bases spanning the gap. This CDR3 spans 16 amino acids. CDR1 SEHNR and CDR2 FQNEAQ come from the germline V gene (reference sequence). The CDR3, as DNA: TGTGCCAGCAGCTTAAAGGCGGGGGCACTCTCCTACGAGCAGTACTTC. Its translation: CASSLKAGALSYEQYF.

The rearrangement uses TRBV2 and TRBJ2-7; D might be TRBD1 (6 bases). V dropped 5 bases and J dropped 5 bases, with 19 bases sitting between them. CDR3 length: 15 residues. CDR1 and CDR2 from the germline V gene are SNHLY and FYNNEI. CDR3 residues: CASSLDVQGWHEQYF. CDR3 sequence (DNA): TGTGCCAGCAGTCTAGACGTACAGGGCTGGCACGAGCAGTACTTC. Looking up the rest from reference TRBV2 and TRBJ2-7 gives the full variable domain: EPEVTQTPSHQVTQMGQEVILRCVPISNHLYFYWYRQILGQKVEFLVSFYNNEISEKSEIFDDQFSVERPDGSNFTLKIRSTKLEDSAMYFCASSLDVQGWHEQYFGPGTRLTVT.

The CDR3 loop is CASSQSDRARGNTIYF. For the CDR3, the DNA is TGTGCCAGCAGCCAATCCGACAGGGCTCGTGGAAACACCATATATTTT. This chain uses TRBV16 with TRBJ1-3, with 7 nucleotides matching TRBD1. This CDR3 is 16 amino acids long. Losses at the gene ends were 0 bases for V and 3 bases for J; bases not matched to a gene: 5. Germline lookup yields CDR1 KGHSY and CDR2 FQNENV.

The chain recombines TRBV19 with TRBJ1-5, with TRBD1 matching over 7 bases. Germline assignment: CDR1 LNHDA and CDR2 SQIVND (reference sequence). The CDR3 sequence is 16 residues long. Trimming cost V 5 bases and J 4 bases; bases outside gene matches: 11. The CDR3 loop is CASSPRRQGLNQPQHF. For the CDR3, the DNA is TGTGCCAGTAGTCCCCGAAGACAGGGCCTGAATCAGCCCCAGCATTTT.

The CDR3 sequence is CASSQFSTDSNYGYTF. The CDR3 DNA follows: TGTGCCAGCAGCCAATTCAGTACCGATTCGAACTATGGCTACACCTTC. The chain couples TRBV4-2 to TRBJ1-2; D is uncertain. V lost 2 bases, J lost 2 bases, and 15 bases lay in between. CDR1 is LGHNA, CDR2 YNFKEQ, per germline. The CDR3 is 16 residues long.

V is TRBV5-1 and J is TRBJ2-3; TRBD2 matches 10 bases. Germline lookup yields CDR1 SGHRS and CDR2 YFSETQ. V shed 1 base, J shed 0 bases, and the junction held 8 bases outside the gene matches. The CDR3 is 18 residues long. CDR3 amino acids: CASSLYASGGPSTDTQYF. The CDR3 DNA reads TGCGCCAGCAGCTTGTATGCTAGCGGGGGTCCTAGCACAGATACGCAGTATTTT.

This clone was seen just once. The chain links TRBV6-5 to TRBJ2-7; D possibly corresponds to TRBD2 (6 bases). CDR1 is MNHEY and CDR2 is SVGAGI in the germline V gene. CDR3 size: 16 residues. With 4 bases removed from V and 2 bases from J, the gap between germline ends came to 18 bases. The CDR3, as DNA: TGTGCCAGCAGTTCTTTCCCCGGGACGGGGGCCTACGAGCAGTACTTC. It yields the protein CASSSFPGTGAYEQYF.

This sequence joins TRBV5-1 and TRBJ1-5; maybe TRBD1 (5 bases). The CDR3 spans 15 residues. V dropped 4 bases and J dropped 6 bases, with 17 bases sitting between them. Looked up from germline, CDR1 is SGHRS and CDR2 is YFSETQ. The CDR3 reads CASSLSGGVGQPQHF. The CDR3, as DNA: TGCGCCAGCAGCCTCTCGGGGGGGGTAGGTCAGCCCCAGCATTTT. Full variable domain (remainder filled in from reference TRBV5-1 and TRBJ1-5): KAGVTQTPRYLIKTRGQQVTLSCSPISGHRSVSWYQQTPGQGLQFLFEYFSETQRNKGNFPGRFSGRQFSNSRSEMNVSTLELGDSALYLCASSLSGGVGQPQHFGDGTRLSIL.